This T cell receptor beta chain was recovered during a study of shared clonotypes between healthy human individuals. Remarks on this clone: This same CDR3 is encoded by further DNA sequences in the sample.

Assay: immunoSEQ multiplex PCR; the TCRdb copy retains only in-frame clones and omits some. The data hold more than 550,000 clones, with 55% to 80% observed a single time. Germline V gene sequence: CDR1 SEHNR, CDR2 FQNEAQ (reference sequence). The length of the CDR3 is 14 residues. Trimming left V 3 bases short and J 1 base short, with 8 bases between. This receptor was obtained from a woman in her twenties or thirties in good health. The sequencing input was memory CD4+ T cells sorted from blood. Subset: CD45RA-negative fraction. V usage is TRBV7-9 and J usage is TRBJ2-3; perhaps TRBD2 as D (6 bases). CDR3 sequence reads: CASSLGLGTDTQYF. The CDR3 nucleotides read TGTGCCAGCAGCTTGGGACTTGGCACAGATACGCAGTATTTT.